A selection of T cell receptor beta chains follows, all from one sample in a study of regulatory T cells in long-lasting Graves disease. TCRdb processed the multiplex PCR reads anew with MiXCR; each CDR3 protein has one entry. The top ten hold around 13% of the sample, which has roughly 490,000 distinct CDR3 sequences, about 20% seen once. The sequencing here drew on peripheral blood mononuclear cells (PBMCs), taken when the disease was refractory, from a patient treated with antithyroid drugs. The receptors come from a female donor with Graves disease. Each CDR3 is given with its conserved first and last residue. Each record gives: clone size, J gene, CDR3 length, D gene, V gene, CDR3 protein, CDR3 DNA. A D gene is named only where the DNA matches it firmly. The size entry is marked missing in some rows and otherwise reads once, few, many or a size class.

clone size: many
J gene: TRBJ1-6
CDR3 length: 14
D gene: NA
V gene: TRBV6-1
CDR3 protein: CATQGLDTTSPLHF
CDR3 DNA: TGTGCCACCCAGGGCCTAGACACTACTTCACCCCTCCACTTT

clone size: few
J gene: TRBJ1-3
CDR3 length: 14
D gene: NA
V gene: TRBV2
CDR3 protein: CASMLALSGNTIYF
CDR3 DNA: TGTGCCAGCATGCTGGCTCTCTCTGGAAACACCATATATTTT

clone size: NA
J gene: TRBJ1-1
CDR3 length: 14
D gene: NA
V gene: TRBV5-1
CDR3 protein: CASSLLRQNTEAFF
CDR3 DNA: TGCGCCAGCAGTTTATTAAGACAGAACACTGAAGCTTTCTTT

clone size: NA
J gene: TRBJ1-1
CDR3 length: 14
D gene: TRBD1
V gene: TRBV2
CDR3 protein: CASSPSDRGTEAFF
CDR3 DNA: TGTGCCAGCAGCCCCTCGGACAGGGGAACTGAAGCTTTCTTT

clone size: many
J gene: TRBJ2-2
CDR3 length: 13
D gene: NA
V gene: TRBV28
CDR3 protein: CASSHSNTGELFF
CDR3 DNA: TGTGCCAGCAGTCACTCGAACACCGGGGAGCTGTTTTTT

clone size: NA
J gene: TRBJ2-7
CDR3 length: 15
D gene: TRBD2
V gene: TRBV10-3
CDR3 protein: CAISESAGGRYEQYF
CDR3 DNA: TGTGCCATCAGTGAGTCGGCGGGGGGGCGCTACGAGCAGTACTTC

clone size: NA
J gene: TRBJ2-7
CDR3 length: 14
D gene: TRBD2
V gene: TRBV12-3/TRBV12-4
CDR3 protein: CTSSPSGGSYEQYF
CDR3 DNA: TGTACCAGCAGTCCTAGCGGAGGCTCCTACGAGCAGTACTTC

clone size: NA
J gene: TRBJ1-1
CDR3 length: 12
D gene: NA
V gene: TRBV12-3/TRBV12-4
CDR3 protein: CASSPLRTEAFF
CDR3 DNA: TGTGCCAGCAGCCCCCTAAGGACTGAAGCTTTCTTT

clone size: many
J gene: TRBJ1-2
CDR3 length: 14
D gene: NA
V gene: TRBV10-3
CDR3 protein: CAITQAEGDYGYTF
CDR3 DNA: TGTGCCATCACGCAGGCCGAAGGGGACTATGGCTACACCTTC

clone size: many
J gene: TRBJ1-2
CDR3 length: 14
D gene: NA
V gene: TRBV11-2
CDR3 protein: CASSLGWESGGYTF
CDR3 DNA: TGTGCCAGCAGCTTAGGCTGGGAGTCGGGTGGCTACACCTTC